The 13 T cell receptor beta chains below come from one sample, sequenced in a study of regulatory T cells in long-lasting Graves disease. Time point here: newly diagnosed GD, antithyroid drugs for less than 3 months. The TCR library was made from RNA that had been extracted from PBMCs in TRIzol. HTBI primers from iRepertoire and Arm-PCR of CDR3 regions yielded the TCR beta libraries. One entry per CDR3 protein, called by TCRdb with MiXCR from the multiplex PCR reads. The repertoire has roughly 520,000 distinct CDR3 sequences, around 12% of them found once; the top ten carry 7.5% to 9%. The same sample was also used in a study of T cells in Graves' hyperthyroidism and ophthalmopathy.

This material consisted of peripheral blood mononuclear cells (PBMCs), taken at new diagnosis, from a patient treated with antithyroid drugs. These receptors were taken from a woman under 40 with Graves disease.

This clonotype was seen at least ten times. The rearrangement uses TRBV12-3 or TRBV12-4 and TRBJ1-5; D is unresolved. This CDR3 has 12 residues. Trimming pared 6 bases from V and 4 bases from J, leaving 7 bases between. This CDR3 is CASRSGNQPQHF. The CDR3 DNA sequence: TGTGCCAGCAGATCCGGTAATCAGCCCCAGCATTTT.

This clonotype was recorded many times. This rearrangement joins TRBV5-5 to TRBJ1-1; perhaps TRBD1 as D (6 bases). There are 14 residues in the CDR3. With 1 base removed from V and 6 bases from J, the gap between germline ends came to 13 bases. Germline V gene sequence: CDR1 SGHKS, CDR2 YYEKEE (reference sequence). The CDR3 loop is CASSLTGTFAEAFF. Written as DNA, the CDR3 is TGTGCCAGCAGCTTGACCGGGACATTCGCTGAAGCTTTCTTT.

This clonotype was seen many times. The J gene is TRBJ2-2, the V gene TRBV2, with 11 bases lining up with TRBD2. The junction had 6 bases not matched to a gene; V was cut back by 8 bases and J by 4 bases. This CDR3 has 15 residues. CDR1 is SNHLY and CDR2 is FYNNEI in the germline V gene. CDR3 loop: CASGGLADSTGELFF. DNA of the CDR3: TGTGCCAGCGGGGGACTAGCGGATTCCACCGGGGAGCTGTTTTTT.

Here the CDR3 reads CASLSREPKNIQYF. In nucleotides, the CDR3 is TGTGCCAGCCTCAGTCGAGAGCCCAAAAACATTCAGTACTTC. This chain links TRBV6-1 with TRBJ2-4; D gene uncertain. The CDR3 covers 14 residues. Germline-derived CDR1 and CDR2 are MNHNS and SASEGT. V shed 8 bases and J shed 2 bases, with 13 bases lying between them.

This clonotype was observed many times. The rearrangement links TRBV12-3 or TRBV12-4 to TRBJ2-5, with 8 nucleotides matching TRBD2. CDR3 length equals 14 residues. J was trimmed by 1 base and V by 6 bases; bases with no gene match: 4. CDR3 bases: TGTGCCAGCAGAACTAGCGGCCGCCAAGAGACCCAGTACTTC. Protein sequence: CASRTSGRQETQYF.

To note about this clonotype: One end of the junction fails to match germline, which may point to a read error. The chain combines TRBV9 with TRBJ2-2; TRBD2 matches at 7 bases. From germline, CDR1 is SGDLS and CDR2 YYNGEE. CDR3 length: 15 amino acids. The CDR3 bases are TGTGCCAGCACCGTAGGGACTACGAACACCGGGGAGCTGTTTTTT. Protein product: CASTVGTTNTGELFF.

The sample holds one count of this clonotype. This chain uses TRBV2 with TRBJ2-7, with TRBD2 matching 8 bases. The CDR3 has 16 residues. Germline loops: CDR1 SNHLY, CDR2 FYNNEI. The V segment lost 4 bases and the J segment 3 bases; nucleotides outside the gene matches: 11. The DNA for the CDR3 is TGTGCCAGCAGTGCCCATTTTGCTAGCGGGTACTACGAGCAGTACTTC. Residues: CASSAHFASGYYEQYF.

This clonotype was observed many times. V and J are TRBV29-1 and TRBJ2-3; 12 positions agree with TRBD2. With 3 bases clipped from V and 3 bases from J, the junction kept 7 bases outside the gene matches. Per the germline V gene, CDR1 is SQVTM and CDR2 is ANQGSEA. This CDR3 comprises 16 residues. The CDR3 protein is CSVDKTSGRSTDTQYF. DNA of the CDR3: TGCAGCGTTGATAAGACTAGCGGGAGATCAACAGATACGCAGTATTTT.

This clonotype has a handful of counts. This chain uses TRBV20-1 with TRBJ2-3; 8 bases agree with TRBD2. The CDR3 is 17 amino acids. Germline V gene lookup returns CDR1 DFQATT and CDR2 SNEGSKA (reference sequence). J gave up 2 bases and V 4 bases, and 14 bases lay outside the gene matches. The CDR3 loop is CSATKDWERGHTDTQYF. The DNA for the CDR3 is TGCAGTGCTACGAAGGACTGGGAGCGGGGGCACACAGATACGCAGTATTTT.

The chain carries TRBV7-9 and TRBJ2-5; 7 bases fit TRBD2. CDR3 length equals 14 residues. CDR1 is SEHNR and CDR2 is FQNEAQ in the germline V gene (reference sequence). V was pared by 3 bases and J by 5 bases, with 6 bases of the junction left unmatched. CDR3 protein: CASSFSSGGETQYF. In DNA, the CDR3 is TGTGCCAGCAGCTTTTCTAGCGGAGGGGAGACCCAGTACTTC.

Ten or more counts support this clonotype. The V call is TRBV6-1, the J call TRBJ2-1; no firm D call. Germline CDR1 is MNHNS and CDR2 is SASEGT. This CDR3 has 11 residues. The germline V and J ends were trimmed by 9 bases and 6 bases, with 9 bases remaining between them. The CDR3 reads CASFDRNEQFF. Written as DNA, the CDR3 is TGTGCCAGTTTCGACCGCAATGAGCAGTTCTTC.

In this sample, this clonotype turned up many times. The genes are TRBV20-1 and TRBJ2-7, with D tentatively TRBD2 (5 bases). With 8 bases removed from V and 6 bases from J, the gap between germline ends came to 20 bases. CDR1 DFQATT and CDR2 SNEGSKA come from the germline V gene (reference sequence). This CDR3 is 13 amino acids long. In nucleotides, the CDR3 is TGCAGTTTTAAAGCTGGGCTAGCCGGCGAGCAGTACTTC. Protein sequence: CSFKAGLAGEQYF.

The table lists this clonotype with a few counts. The chain recombines TRBV5-6 with TRBJ1-3, with a tentative D call TRBD1 (5 bases). The CDR3 runs 15 residues. V shed 4 bases and J shed 1 base, with 12 bases lying between them. The germline V gene encodes CDR1 SGHDT and CDR2 YYEEEE. In nucleotides, the CDR3 is TGTGCCAGCAGCGAGAGGGGAAAGTCTGGAAACACCATATATTTT. Encoded protein: CASSERGKSGNTIYF.